A single sample is the source of the 26 T cell receptor beta chains below, sequenced in a study of blood T cell repertoires in COVID-19. The table came from immunoSEQ multiplex PCR; TCRdb's copy has only in-frame clones and leaves some out. This sample has 200,000 to 250,000 clones; approximately 80% occur once, and the top ten carry more than 10%. The source material was peripheral blood. The receptors shown here come from a human donor in a cohort sampled during active COVID-19.

The V and J genes are TRBV5-4 and TRBJ2-7, with 10 bases fitting TRBD2. CDR3 size: 17 residues. CDR1 and CDR2 (germline): SGHNT, YYREEE (reference sequence). J gave up 4 bases and V 0 bases, and 10 bases lay outside the gene matches. The CDR3, as DNA: TGTGCCAGCAGCTTGGCCCAGGGAGCGGGAGGGCCTTACGAGCAGTACTTC. It translates to CASSLAQGAGGPYEQYF. Combining the CDR3 with reference TRBV5-4 and TRBJ2-7 gives the whole variable domain ETGVTQSPTHLIKTRGQQVTLRCSSQSGHNTVSWYQQALGQGPQFIFQYYREEENGRGNFPPRFSGLQFPNYSSELNVNALELDDSALYLCASSLAQGAGGPYEQYFGPGTRLTVT.

The chain combines TRBV27 with TRBJ2-3; no clear D gene. There are 14 residues in the CDR3. Per germline, CDR1 MNHEY and CDR2 SMNVEV (reference sequence). Trimming cost V 2 bases and J 6 bases, with 12 bases left between them. The DNA of the CDR3 is TGTGCCAGCAGTTTACATATTGAGGCGGATACGCAGTATTTT. Amino acids: CASSLHIEADTQYF.

V and J are TRBV25-1 and TRBJ1-5; 7 positions match TRBD1. V lost 6 bases to trimming and J lost 3 bases; unmatched junction nucleotides: 5. The CDR3 is made up of 14 amino acids. Per germline, CDR1 MGHDK and CDR2 SYGVNS. The CDR3 nucleotides read TGTGCCAGCAGAGAGACAGGGTTCAATCAGCCCCAGCATTTT. This sequence encodes CASRETGFNQPQHF.

This chain connects TRBV10-3 to TRBJ2-2; no definite D call. V lost 1 base and J 0 bases, leaving 6 bases between the germline ends. The CDR3 totals 15 residues. Germline V gene sequence: CDR1 ENHRY, CDR2 SYGVKD. CDR3 DNA sequence: TGTGCCATCAGTGAGTTTGCAGCGAACACCGGGGAGCTGTTTTTT. Encoded protein: CAISEFAANTGELFF.

The rearrangement links TRBV7-3 to TRBJ2-3; D perhaps matches TRBD2 (5 bases). Germline CDR1 reads SGHTA; CDR2 reads FQGTGA. Trimming took 5 bases from V and 0 from J, leaving 12 bases between them. The CDR3 loop spans 15 amino acids. CDR3 bases: TGTGCCAGCAGCCCCGGGATACCAAGCACAGATACGCAGTATTTT. Translating gives CASSPGIPSTDTQYF.

The chain is built from TRBV18 and TRBJ1-6; D is unresolved. V was shortened by 4 bases and J by 0 bases, with 7 bases between the two germline ends. This CDR3 region has 15 residues. The germline V gene encodes CDR1 KGHSH and CDR2 LQKENI. CDR3 sequence (DNA): TGTGCCAGCTCACTGGGGAGCTCCTATAATTCACCCCTCCACTTT. This gives the protein CASSLGSSYNSPLHF.

In nucleotides, the CDR3 is TGCGCCAGCAGCCCCCATCCATCCTACAATGAGCAGTTCTTC. Translation: CASSPHPSYNEQFF. V usage is TRBV5-1 and J usage is TRBJ2-1; unclear D gene. CDR1 is SGHRS, CDR2 YFSETQ, per germline. V was trimmed by 4 bases and J by 1 base, leaving 9 bases between them. The length of the CDR3 is 14 residues.

This rearrangement joins TRBV19 to TRBJ1-2; unclear D gene. Germline values: CDR1 LNHDA, CDR2 SQIVND (reference sequence). V dropped 5 bases and J dropped 5 bases, with 9 bases sitting between them. The CDR3 is 12 residues long. CDR3 nucleotide sequence: TGTGCCAGTAGTCCCAGTGTATATGGCTACACCTTC. This encodes CASSPSVYGYTF.

This clone was seen only a few times. The gene calls are TRBV19 and TRBJ2-2; 8 nucleotides align to TRBD1. There are 15 residues in the CDR3. The germline gives CDR1 LNHDA, CDR2 SQIVND (reference sequence). V lost 5 bases, J lost 3 bases, and 5 bases stayed unmatched. The CDR3 here is CASSARQGYTGELFF. In nucleotides, the CDR3 is TGTGCCAGTAGTGCTCGACAGGGGTACACCGGGGAGCTGTTTTTT.

This clone is a singleton in its sample. J is TRBJ2-3 and V is TRBV5-4; 10 bases line up with TRBD1. The CDR3 covers 15 residues. V lost 2 bases, J lost 4 bases, and 4 bases stayed unmatched. Per the germline V gene, CDR1 is SGHNT and CDR2 is YYREEE (reference sequence). The CDR3 DNA sequence: TGTGCCAGCAGCTTCCGGGACAGGGGTGCAGATACGCAGTATTTT. The encoded protein is CASSFRDRGADTQYF.

This chain links TRBV2 with TRBJ1-1; TRBD1 agrees at 8 bases. CDR1 is SNHLY and CDR2 is FYNNEI in the germline V gene. This CDR3 contains 14 residues. Trimming cost V 7 bases and J 6 bases; bases outside gene matches: 10. The CDR3 region is CASTEDRVLSEAFF. CDR3 DNA: TGTGCCAGCACCGAGGACAGGGTGCTTTCTGAAGCTTTCTTT.

Here the CDR3 DNA reads TGTGCCAGTACCTTCCGGACAGGTTCACCCCTCCACTTT. Translation gives CASTFRTGSPLHF. The V gene is TRBV19, the J gene TRBJ1-6; TRBD1 agrees at 7 bases. The V gene end was trimmed by 7 bases and the J gene end by 9 bases; junction bases not matched to a gene: 6. The CDR3 consists of 13 residues. Germline lookup yields CDR1 LNHDA and CDR2 SQIVND (reference sequence).

The chain couples TRBV11-3 to TRBJ2-7; 10 bases align to TRBD1. Germline loops: CDR1 SGHNT, CDR2 YENEEA. Trimming cost V 0 bases and J 7 bases; bases outside gene matches: 6. The CDR3 has 15 amino acids. The CDR3 loop is CASSLDGTGDREQYF. In nucleotides, the CDR3 is TGTGCCAGCAGCTTAGATGGGACAGGGGACAGAGAGCAGTACTTC.

As to this clone: Other DNA sequences of this sample code for an identical CDR3. The CDR3 DNA is TGCGCCAGCAGCTTGGATCCAGGGGATTACGAGCAGTACTTC. Protein product: CASSLDPGDYEQYF. The chain links TRBV5-1 to TRBJ2-7, with D possibly matching TRBD1 (6 bases). The CDR3 spans 14 residues. In germline, CDR1 is SGHRS, CDR2 YFSETQ. V was pared by 0 bases and J by 4 bases, with 11 bases between.

The chain recombines TRBV19 with TRBJ2-1; 8 bases are a match to TRBD2. The germline V gene encodes CDR1 LNHDA and CDR2 SQIVND (reference sequence). CDR3 length: 17 residues. Losses at the gene ends were 5 bases for V and 4 bases for J; bases not matched to a gene: 13. The CDR3 sequence: CASSVSSGGDLYNEQFF. DNA of the CDR3: TGTGCCAGTAGTGTCTCCTCGGGGGGGGACTTATACAATGAGCAGTTCTTC. Using reference TRBV19 and TRBJ2-1 for the parts outside the CDR3, the full variable domain is DGGITQSPKYLFRKEGQNVTLSCEQNLNHDAMYWYRQDPGQGLRLIYYSQIVNDFQKGDIAEGYSVSREKKESFPLTVTSAQKNPTAFYLCASSVSSGGDLYNEQFFGPGTRLTVL.

The chain is built from TRBV4-1 and TRBJ1-5; 10 bases are shared with TRBD1. CDR3 length: 20 residues. J was trimmed by 0 bases and V by 1 base; bases with no gene match: 12. Germline-derived CDR1 and CDR2 are MGHRA and YSYEKL. CDR3 sequence reads: CASSQGRTGGSLGSNQPQHF. In DNA form, the CDR3 reads TGCGCCAGCAGCCAAGGCAGGACAGGGGGGAGTTTAGGTAGCAATCAGCCCCAGCATTTT.

This rearrangement joins TRBV12-3 or TRBV12-4 to TRBJ2-1; D is undetermined. The CDR3 consists of 13 residues. Trimming removed 1 base at V and 9 bases at J, with 10 bases between. The CDR3 spells CASSLDSLSEQFF. CDR3 in DNA: TGTGCCAGCAGTTTAGATTCTCTAAGTGAGCAGTTCTTC.

This clone was observed a few times. This sequence joins TRBV4-2 and TRBJ1-5; 8 positions agree with TRBD1. The junction had 8 bases not matched to a gene; V was cut back by 4 bases and J by 3 bases. The germline CDR1 and CDR2 sequences are LGHNA and YNFKEQ. The CDR3 covers 16 residues. CDR3 sequence (DNA): TGTGCCAGCAGCCCCGCAGGGACAGGATACAATCAGCCCCAGCATTTT. It encodes CASSPAGTGYNQPQHF.

The V call is TRBV28, the J call TRBJ2-7; 12 bases map to TRBD2. This CDR3 spans 15 amino acids. Germline CDR1 reads MDHEN; CDR2 reads SYDVKM. The ends lost 4 bases at V and 5 bases at J; junction bases unmatched: 6. The CDR3 is CASSSRLAGDDEQYF. The CDR3 DNA is TGTGCCAGCAGTTCGAGACTAGCGGGAGACGACGAGCAGTACTTC.

The J gene is TRBJ2-7, the V gene TRBV7-9; 9 nucleotides align to TRBD2. The germline V gene encodes CDR1 SEHNR and CDR2 FQNEAQ (reference sequence). The CDR3 is 16 amino acids. V was pared by 5 bases and J by 5 bases, with 13 bases of the junction left unmatched. CDR3 coding DNA: TGTGCCAGCAGCCTAGACGGGACTAGCTGGGGGGACGAGCAGTACTTC. Translation gives CASSLDGTSWGDEQYF.

This clone was seen only once. This chain links TRBV6-1 with TRBJ2-2, with 7 positions matching TRBD2. Germline V gives CDR1 MNHNS, CDR2 SASEGT. V lost 3 bases, J lost 5 bases, and 3 bases stayed unmatched. CDR3 size: 14 residues. The CDR3 DNA is TGTGCCAGCAGTGAGCAGGGAGGGACCGGGGAGCTGTTTTTT. Translated, it gives CASSEQGGTGELFF.

The chain combines TRBV30 with TRBJ2-5, with TRBD2 matching 9 bases. Germline assignment: CDR1 GTSNPN and CDR2 SVGIG (reference sequence). This CDR3 region has 16 residues. After removal of 2 bases from V and 5 bases from J, the junction contained 12 bases not matched to a gene. CDR3 nucleotide sequence: TGTGCCTGGAGTAAAAAGGCGCTAGCGGGGCAGGAGACCCAGTACTTC. Protein product: CAWSKKALAGQETQYF.

Ten or more counts support this clone. The V call is TRBV6-2 or TRBV6-3, the J call TRBJ2-7; D is possibly TRBD2 (6 bases). The CDR3 totals 12 residues. V gave up 2 bases and J gave up 7 bases, with 9 bases separating them. CDR1 is MNHEY, CDR2 SVGEGT, per germline. The DNA of the CDR3 is TGTGCCAGCAGTTACGCGGAGGGGGAGCAGTACTTC. This translates into CASSYAEGEQYF.

This clone was recorded once. The chain couples TRBV7-2 to TRBJ2-2, with D possibly TRBD1 on 6 matching bases. The CDR3 runs to 16 residues. Germline V gene sequence: CDR1 SGHTA, CDR2 FQGNSA. With 1 base removed from V and 2 bases from J, the gap between germline ends came to 11 bases. The DNA of the CDR3 is TGTGCCAGCAGCTTAGAAGGGGGTACCAACACCGGGGAGCTGTTTTTT. Amino acids: CASSLEGGTNTGELFF.

The gene calls are TRBV7-2 and TRBJ2-1, with 11 bases fitting TRBD2. This CDR3 region has 18 residues. Trimming cost V 8 bases and J 0 bases; bases outside gene matches: 12. Germline V gene lookup returns CDR1 SGHTA and CDR2 FQGNSA. CDR3 loop: CASGVGLAEPLSYNEQFF. The CDR3 DNA is TGTGCCAGCGGCGTGGGACTAGCGGAGCCGCTCTCCTACAATGAGCAGTTCTTC.

This chain joins TRBV10-3 and TRBJ2-5; D is possibly TRBD1 (7 bases). V was clipped by 5 bases and J by 4 bases, with 17 bases between them. The CDR3 loop spans 15 amino acids. Germline CDR1 and CDR2: ENHRY and SYGVKD. The CDR3 sequence: CAISPATGRSETQYF. DNA for the CDR3: TGTGCCATCAGTCCCGCGACAGGGAGGTCAGAGACCCAGTACTTC.